The 5 T cell receptor beta chains reported below all come from one sample, sequenced in a study of T cells after yellow fever vaccination. TCRdb re-analysed the 5' RACE reads in MiXCR, keeping a single row per CDR3 protein. The sample includes roughly 300,000 distinct CDR3 sequences, around 7% of them seen just once. The sample here was PBMCs, taken 45 days after the first yellow fever vaccination. These receptor sequences come from a man between 18 and 29 years old who received the YFV17D yellow fever vaccine.

The chain recombines TRBV5-1 with TRBJ1-1; tentative D call: TRBD1 (5 bases). The germline V gene has CDR1 SGHRS and CDR2 YFSETQ. CDR3 length equals 13 residues. V lost 6 bases and J lost 1, with 10 bases in between. The CDR3 protein is CASMSGGNTEAFF. The CDR3 bases are TGCGCCAGCATGTCCGGGGGGAACACTGAAGCTTTCTTT.

This clonotype was seen more than once but under ten times. The chain uses TRBV12-3 or TRBV12-4 and TRBJ2-1; D is possibly TRBD2 (6 bases). This CDR3 contains 14 residues. V was pared by 6 bases and J by 5 bases, with 14 bases between. The CDR3 is CASSLRDSDNEQFF. The CDR3 nucleotides are TGTGCCAGCAGCCTCCGGGACTCTGACAATGAGCAGTTCTTC.

This rearrangement joins TRBV21-1 to TRBJ2-6; the table calls TRBD1, which could not be checked here. TRBV21-1 is labeled a pseudogene. The CDR3 is made up of 22 amino acids. CDR3 amino acids: CASSKESGGKGRESSGANVLTF. CDR3 DNA: TGTGCCAGCAGCAAAGAAAGTGGGGGGAAGGGCAGGGAGTCGTCCGGGGCCAACGTCCTGACTTTC.

This clonotype showed up many times. The J gene is TRBJ2-6, the V gene TRBV12-3 or TRBV12-4, with no clear D. This CDR3 contains 12 residues. With 6 bases removed from V and 3 bases from J, the gap between germline ends came to 3 bases. Here the CDR3 reads CASSLGANVLTF. CDR3 coding DNA: TGTGCCAGCAGCCTTGGGGCCAACGTCCTGACTTTC.

This clonotype was seen many times. The chain employs TRBV28 and TRBJ1-2; D call uncertain. Trimming stripped 4 bases from V and 4 bases from J, with 16 bases between. The CDR3 sequence is 15 residues long. Per the germline V gene, CDR1 is MDHEN and CDR2 is SYDVKM. The CDR3 bases are TGTGCCAGCAGTTCCTCAGGCAGGAGACTCTATGGCTACACCTTC. Translated, it gives CASSSSGRRLYGYTF.